Listed here are 29 T cell receptor beta chains from one sample, sequenced in a study of cytomegalovirus exposure and HLA in healthy donors. Amplification used 60 Vbeta primers and 13 Jbeta primers. TCRdb's table, derived via immunoSEQ multiplex PCR, lists solely in-frame clones and lacks some. This table holds some 150,000 clones, about 83% found once. Sequencing was performed on PBMCs. The receptors derive from a young woman in good health and CMV-seronegative.

The V gene is TRBV28, the J gene TRBJ2-1, with 10 bases lining up with TRBD2. This CDR3 comprises 14 residues. The V gene end was trimmed by 7 bases and the J gene end by 9 bases; junction bases not matched to a gene: 9. The germline V gene encodes CDR1 MDHEN and CDR2 SYDVKM. CDR3 DNA: TGTGCCAGCACAACTAGCGGGATGTTGGGTGAGCAGTTCTTC. Protein: CASTTSGMLGEQFF.

The chain joins TRBV5-5 to TRBJ2-5; 9 bases line up with TRBD1. Germline assignment: CDR1 SGHKS and CDR2 YYEKEE (reference sequence). J gave up 4 bases and V 4 bases, and 5 bases lay outside the gene matches. The length of the CDR3 is 14 residues. The CDR3 bases are TGTGCCAGCAGCCTAGGGACAGGGCGAGAGACCCAGTACTTC. Its protein is CASSLGTGRETQYF.

In its sample, this clone was seen once. The chain is built from TRBV11-1 and TRBJ2-1; 10 bases match TRBD2. The junction had 5 bases not matched to a gene; V was cut back by 1 base and J by 5 bases. CDR1 is SGHAT, CDR2 FQDESV, per germline (reference sequence). This CDR3 comprises 16 residues. The CDR3: CASSLESGRAHNEQFF. CDR3 coding DNA: TGTGCCAGCAGCTTAGAGAGCGGGAGGGCCCACAATGAGCAGTTCTTC. Based on the CDR3 plus reference TRBV11-1 and TRBJ2-1, the full variable domain is EAEVAQSPRYKITEKSQAVAFWCDPISGHATLYWYRQILGQGPELLVQFQDESVVDDSQLPKDRFSAERLKGVDSTLKIQPAELGDSAMYLCASSLESGRAHNEQFFGPGTRLTVL.

The rearrangement links TRBV19 to TRBJ2-1, with D possibly being TRBD2 (6 bases). Germline loops: CDR1 LNHDA, CDR2 SQIVND (reference sequence). The CDR3 contains 13 residues. V dropped 4 bases and J dropped 9 bases, with 13 bases sitting between them. The CDR3 nucleotides read TGTGCCAGTAGTACCTCACTAGCAAGTGAGCAGTTCTTC. This encodes CASSTSLASEQFF.

V gene TRBV7-2 combines with J gene TRBJ2-5; 7 bases line up with TRBD2. This CDR3 spans 15 amino acids. Trimming cost V 0 bases and J 5 bases; bases outside gene matches: 6. The germline V gene encodes CDR1 SGHTA and CDR2 FQGNSA. CDR3 residues: CASSLAPGGGETQYF. The CDR3 DNA reads as TGTGCCAGCAGCTTAGCGCCGGGGGGAGGGGAGACCCAGTACTTC.

The rearrangement joins TRBV4-3 to TRBJ1-2; maybe TRBD1 (5 bases). The V and J ends lost 1 base and 8 bases respectively, with 14 bases between them. CDR1 and CDR2 from the germline V gene are LGHNA and YSLEER. This CDR3 is built from 14 residues. CDR3 coding DNA: TGCGCCAGCAGCCAAGGGAAGGGGTTTGGCGGCTACACCTTC. Its protein is CASSQGKGFGGYTF.

The chain joins TRBV27 to TRBJ1-5, with 7 bases lining up with TRBD1. The ends lost 6 bases at V and 7 bases at J; junction bases unmatched: 9. Germline CDR1 MNHEY, CDR2 SMNVEV (reference sequence). CDR3 length: 14 residues. CDR3 coding DNA: TGTGCCAGCAGAGAACAGGGGACTAGGCAGCCCCAGCATTTT. This gives the protein CASREQGTRQPQHF.

The rearrangement uses TRBV28 and TRBJ2-3; 10 bases are a match to TRBD2. The CDR3 has 16 amino acids. V dropped 1 base and J dropped 2; count of bases not matched to a gene: 3. Germline V lookup: CDR1 MDHEN, CDR2 SYDVKM. CDR3 sequence reads: CASSLSLAGSTDTQYF. The CDR3 nucleotides are TGTGCCAGCAGTTTATCACTAGCGGGATCCACAGATACGCAGTATTTT. Full variable domain (remainder filled in from reference TRBV28 and TRBJ2-3): DVKVTQSSRYLVKRTGEKVFLECVQDMDHENMFWYRQDPGLGLRLIYFSYDVKMKEKGDIPEGYSVSREKKERFSLILESASTNQTSMYLCASSLSLAGSTDTQYFGPGTRLTVL.

J is TRBJ2-3 and V is TRBV6-4; 13 bases align to TRBD2. Trimming took 5 bases from V and 6 from J; bases not matched to a gene: 8. The germline V gene encodes CDR1 MRHNA and CDR2 SNTAGT. CDR3 length: 16 amino acids. The CDR3 loop reads CASSQTSGGLTDTQYF. The CDR3 DNA is TGTGCCAGCAGTCAGACTAGCGGGGGGCTCACGGATACGCAGTATTTT.

V is TRBV7-2 and J is TRBJ2-7, with a tentative D call TRBD2 (6 bases). Between the trimmed V and J ends, which lost 4 bases and 2 bases, there was a span of 21 bases. The V gene's germline CDR1 is SGHTA and CDR2 FQGNSA. The CDR3 extends over 17 amino acids. The CDR3 DNA follows: TGTGCCAGCAGCTCCCAGGAGAACCCTAGCGAGGCCTACGAGCAGTACTTC. Protein product: CASSSQENPSEAYEQYF. The variable domain in full, completed from reference TRBV7-2 and TRBJ2-7, reads GAGVSQSPSNKVTEKGKDVELRCDPISGHTALYWYRQSLGQGLEFLIYFQGNSAPDKSGLPSDRFSAERTGGSVSTLTIQRTQQEDSAVYLCASSSQENPSEAYEQYFGPGTRLTVT.

The chain carries TRBV5-1 and TRBJ1-3, with a weak D call TRBD1 (5 bases). The CDR3 runs to 15 residues. Looked up from germline, CDR1 is SGHRS and CDR2 is YFSETQ. With 1 base removed from V and 4 bases from J, the gap between germline ends came to 12 bases. Here the CDR3 reads CASSLRGAGGNTIYF. The CDR3 DNA follows: TGCGCCAGCAGCTTGAGGGGCGCGGGAGGAAACACCATATATTTT.

This rearrangement joins TRBV7-6 to TRBJ1-1; D perhaps matches TRBD1 (5 bases). CDR1 is SGHVS, CDR2 FNYEAQ, per germline. V was pared by 5 bases and J by 5 bases, with 12 bases between. This CDR3 region has 13 residues. The CDR3 DNA follows: TGTGCCAGCAGCCTGACTGGGGGGACTGAAGCTTTCTTT. Translating it yields CASSLTGGTEAFF. Full variable domain (outside the CDR3, taken from reference TRBV7-6 and TRBJ1-1): GAGVSQSPRYKVTKRGQDVALRCDPISGHVSLYWYRQALGQGPEFLTYFNYEAQQDKSGLPNDRFSAERPEGSISTLTIQRTEQRDSAMYRCASSLTGGTEAFFGQGTRLTVV.

The chain combines TRBV7-7 with TRBJ2-2, with D uncertain. The CDR3 is 14 amino acids. The germline V and J ends were trimmed by 0 bases and 1 base, with 3 bases remaining between them. Per the germline V gene, CDR1 is SSHAT and CDR2 is FNYEAQ (reference sequence). The CDR3 DNA is TGTGCCAGCAGCTTAGCCCTGAACACCGGGGAGCTGTTTTTT. Translated, it gives CASSLALNTGELFF.

CDR3 sequence reads: CASSYTGTRKYEQYF. CDR3 bases: TGTGCCAGCAGTTACACAGGGACAAGGAAGTACGAGCAGTACTTC. The chain is built from TRBV6-5 and TRBJ2-7; maybe TRBD1 (6 bases). The CDR3 is 15 amino acids. V dropped 2 bases and J dropped 4 bases, with 15 bases sitting between them. The V gene's germline CDR1 is MNHEY and CDR2 SVGAGI.

The table lists this clone with a count of one. The chain links TRBV1 to TRBJ2-7; the table's D call of TRBD1 was not tested on the DNA. TRBV1 is given as a pseudogene. The CDR3 covers 19 residues. The CDR3 is CTSSQGSHRDPKDSYEQYF. CDR3 bases: TGCACCAGCAGCCAAGGGAGCCACAGGGACCCCAAAGACTCCTACGAGCAGTACTTC.

This clone was recorded a few times. CDR3 DNA sequence: TGCGCCAGCAGCCAGGGGGCTATCTCCTACAATGAGCAGTTCTTC. The encoded protein is CASSQGAISYNEQFF. The rearrangement links TRBV4-3 to TRBJ2-1; tentative D call: TRBD1 (6 bases). This CDR3 is built from 15 residues. Trimming shortened V by 3 bases and J by 0 bases, and 9 bases separated the two germline ends. Germline V gene sequence: CDR1 LGHNA, CDR2 YSLEER.

The CDR3 loop reads CASGQYLAGGRTGELFF. The CDR3 bases are TGTGCTAGTGGACAATATCTAGCGGGAGGGCGTACCGGGGAGCTGTTTTTT. This chain connects TRBV12-5 to TRBJ2-2; the match to TRBD2 covers 12 bases. With 6 bases clipped from V and 5 bases from J, the junction kept 10 bases outside the gene matches. CDR3 length: 17 amino acids. Per germline, CDR1 LGHNT and CDR2 FRNRAP.

The chain employs TRBV27 and TRBJ2-1; 12 nucleotides align to TRBD1. The J segment lost 8 bases and the V segment lost 5 bases, leaving 10 bases of the junction unmatched. Germline CDR1 MNHEY, CDR2 SMNVEV (reference sequence). The CDR3 covers 16 residues. The CDR3 protein is CASSVRDRGLKDEQFF. Here the CDR3 DNA reads TGTGCCAGCAGTGTCCGGGACAGGGGGCTTAAGGATGAGCAGTTCTTC.

The rearrangement uses TRBV7-9 and TRBJ2-7; no clear D. There are 11 residues in the CDR3. V shed 2 bases and J shed 3 bases, with 2 bases lying between them. Germline V lookup: CDR1 SEHNR, CDR2 FQNEAQ (reference sequence). CDR3 nucleotide sequence: TGTGCCAGCAGCTTACTCTACGAGCAGTACTTC. Amino acid sequence: CASSLLYEQYF.

This rearrangement joins TRBV5-1 to TRBJ2-2; 7 nucleotides agree with TRBD1. CDR3 length: 15 amino acids. From germline, CDR1 is SGHRS and CDR2 YFSETQ. V shed 4 bases, J shed 7 bases, and the junction held 10 bases outside the gene matches. The DNA for the CDR3 is TGCGCCAGCAGCCATAGACAGGGTAGCATCGGGGAGCTGTTTTTT. Protein product: CASSHRQGSIGELFF.

Note on this clone: The same CDR3 can be traced to other DNA sequences in this sample. The chain links TRBV5-8 to TRBJ1-4; D uncertain. The CDR3 is made up of 13 amino acids. Germline-derived CDR1 and CDR2 are SGHTS and YDEGEE. Trimming stripped 6 bases from V and 7 bases from J, with 13 bases between. CDR3 sequence reads: CASTSDSSEKLFF. CDR3 sequence (DNA): TGTGCCAGCACCTCGGACTCAAGTGAAAAACTGTTTTTT. Based on the CDR3 plus reference TRBV5-8 and TRBJ1-4, the full variable domain is EAGVTQSPTHLIKTRGQQATLRCSPISGHTSVYWYQQALGLGLQFLLWYDEGEERNRGNFPPRFSGRQFPNYSSELNVNALELEDSALYLCASTSDSSEKLFFGSGTQLSVL.

The chain recombines TRBV2 with TRBJ1-4; 7 bases are a match to TRBD1. The V and J ends lost 4 bases and 8 bases, in that order; junction bases with no gene match: 7. CDR3 length: 14 amino acids. Germline V CDR1 and CDR2: SNHLY, FYNNEI. CDR3 sequence reads: CASSVRTGGEKLFF. CDR3 DNA sequence: TGTGCCAGCAGTGTGAGGACAGGTGGAGAAAAACTGTTTTTT.

The chain carries TRBV10-3 and TRBJ2-7, with 7 bases lining up with TRBD1. CDR3 length equals 13 residues. Germline V gene data show CDR1 as ENHRY and CDR2 as SYGVKD. Germline trimming cut 11 bases from V and 4 bases from J; bases unmatched to any gene: 11. CDR3 sequence (DNA): TGTGCCTCTCTCCGGGACAGTTCGTACGAGCAGTACTTC. It codes for CASLRDSSYEQYF.

This rearrangement joins TRBV7-2 to TRBJ2-7, with TRBD1 identical over 9 bases. With 4 bases clipped from V and 2 bases from J, the junction kept 6 bases outside the gene matches. The germline gives CDR1 SGHTA, CDR2 FQGNSA. The CDR3 length is 15 residues. The CDR3: CASSSAGTGTYEQYF. In DNA form, the CDR3 reads TGTGCCAGCAGCTCCGCCGGGACAGGGACCTACGAGCAGTACTTC.

This chain uses TRBV27 with TRBJ2-7; D gene unclear. From germline, CDR1 is MNHEY and CDR2 SMNVEV (reference sequence). The CDR3 contains 14 residues. V lost 2 bases and J 2 bases, leaving 10 bases between the germline ends. The CDR3 region has the DNA TGTGCCAGCAGTTTACGGCCGGGTCCCTACGAGCAGTACTTC. It codes for CASSLRPGPYEQYF.

The chain employs TRBV18 and TRBJ1-5; 10 bases align to TRBD1. This CDR3 is built from 15 residues. Looked up from germline, CDR1 is KGHSH and CDR2 is LQKENI. Trimming at V came to 6 bases and at J to 2 bases, leaving 4 bases not matched to a gene. In nucleotides, the CDR3 is TGTGCCAGCTCCCCGACAGGGGGCGGCAATCAGCCCCAGCATTTT. This sequence encodes CASSPTGGGNQPQHF.

This clone was recorded only once. The V gene is TRBV27, the J gene TRBJ1-5; D remains unclear. The CDR3 has 15 residues. Germline CDR1 reads MNHEY; CDR2 reads SMNVEV (reference sequence). Trimming pared 6 bases from V and 1 base from J, leaving 13 bases between. CDR3: CASRITKRSNQPQHF. In nucleotides, the CDR3 is TGTGCCAGCAGGATTACAAAGCGCAGCAATCAGCCCCAGCATTTT.

The chain links TRBV4-1 to TRBJ2-5; 7 bases agree with TRBD1. Germline V gene lookup returns CDR1 MGHRA and CDR2 YSYEKL. The CDR3 consists of 15 residues. J gave up 8 bases and V 3 bases, and 12 bases lay outside the gene matches. CDR3 sequence (DNA): TGCGCCAGCAGCCAGTTAGGGGGACAGCCCGGTACCCAGTACTTC. This codes for CASSQLGGQPGTQYF.

The V call is TRBV30, the J call TRBJ2-7, with D perhaps TRBD1 (6 bases). CDR3 length: 13 residues. CDR1 and CDR2 (germline): GTSNPN, SVGIG (reference sequence). Trimming removed 2 bases from V and 9 bases from J, with 17 bases in between. CDR3 loop: CAWSTDSPFGQYF. Here the CDR3 DNA reads TGTGCCTGGAGTACGGACAGCCCCTTTGGGCAGTACTTC.